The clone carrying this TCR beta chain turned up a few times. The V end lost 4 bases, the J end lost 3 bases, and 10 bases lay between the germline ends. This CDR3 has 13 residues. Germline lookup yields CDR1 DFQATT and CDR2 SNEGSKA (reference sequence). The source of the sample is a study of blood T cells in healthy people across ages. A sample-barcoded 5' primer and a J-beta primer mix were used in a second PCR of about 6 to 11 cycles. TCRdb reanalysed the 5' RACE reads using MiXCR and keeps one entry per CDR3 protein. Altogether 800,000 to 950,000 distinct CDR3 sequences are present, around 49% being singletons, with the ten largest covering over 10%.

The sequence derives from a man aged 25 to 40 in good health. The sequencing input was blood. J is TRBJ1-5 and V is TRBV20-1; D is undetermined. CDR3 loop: CSAIDTYNQPQHF. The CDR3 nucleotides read TGCAGTGCTATAGACACCTACAATCAGCCCCAGCATTTT.